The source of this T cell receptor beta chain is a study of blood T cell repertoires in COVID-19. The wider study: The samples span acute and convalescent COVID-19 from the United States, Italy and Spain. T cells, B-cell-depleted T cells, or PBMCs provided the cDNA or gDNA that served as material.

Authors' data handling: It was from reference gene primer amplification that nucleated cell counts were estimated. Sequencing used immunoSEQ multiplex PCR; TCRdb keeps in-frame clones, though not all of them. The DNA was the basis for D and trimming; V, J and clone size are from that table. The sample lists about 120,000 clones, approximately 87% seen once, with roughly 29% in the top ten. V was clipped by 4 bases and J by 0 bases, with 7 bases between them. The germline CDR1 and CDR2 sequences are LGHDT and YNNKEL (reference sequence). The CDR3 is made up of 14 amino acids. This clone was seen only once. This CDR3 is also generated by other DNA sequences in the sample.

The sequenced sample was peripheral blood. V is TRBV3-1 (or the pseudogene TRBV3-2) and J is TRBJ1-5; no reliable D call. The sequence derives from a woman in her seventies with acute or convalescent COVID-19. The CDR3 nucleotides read TGTGCCAGCAGCCCCCGAGGTAGCAATCAGCCCCAGCATTTT. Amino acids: CASSPRGSNQPQHF.